One and the same sample provided the 19 T cell receptor beta chains below, sequenced in a study of cytomegalovirus exposure and HLA in healthy donors. Sequencing used immunoSEQ multiplex PCR; TCRdb keeps in-frame clones, though not all of them. The sample comprises around 240,000 clones, around 90% of which are singletons, and about 0.36% rests with the top ten. Sequenced: PBMCs. These TCRs come from a woman aged 18-35 years in good health and CMV-seronegative.

The rearrangement links TRBV18 to TRBJ1-1; D might be TRBD1 (6 bases). Germline loops: CDR1 KGHSH, CDR2 LQKENI. The CDR3 has 15 amino acids. Between the trimmed V and J ends, which lost 0 bases and 0 bases, there was a span of 8 bases. The CDR3 spells CASSPPGDMNTEAFF. The CDR3 DNA sequence: TGTGCCAGCTCACCACCAGGGGACATGAACACTGAAGCTTTCTTT.

The chain has TRBV18 and TRBJ1-2; the D gene is possibly TRBD1 (5 bases). CDR3 size: 13 residues. Trimming cost V 2 bases and J 1 base, with 5 bases left between them. In germline, CDR1 is KGHSH, CDR2 LQKENI. CDR3 sequence reads: CASSPDSNYGYTF. CDR3 nucleotides: TGTGCCAGCTCACCAGACAGTAACTATGGCTACACCTTC.

V gene TRBV4-1 combines with J gene TRBJ2-7; 10 bases line up with TRBD2. Germline assignment: CDR1 MGHRA and CDR2 YSYEKL. The CDR3 runs to 16 residues. With V trimmed by 4 bases and J by 2 bases, 8 bases remained unmatched. The CDR3 loop reads CASSLLGTSGTYEQYF. The CDR3 region has the DNA TGCGCCAGCAGCCTCCTAGGAACTAGCGGGACCTACGAGCAGTACTTC.

The chain couples TRBV9 to TRBJ2-7; D gene uncertain. The germline V gene encodes CDR1 SGDLS and CDR2 YYNGEE. The CDR3 consists of 14 residues. V was pared by 0 bases and J by 0 bases, with 7 bases between. The CDR3 DNA is TGTGCCAGCAGCGTAGTTCCAGACTCCTACGAGCAGTACTTC. Amino acid sequence: CASSVVPDSYEQYF.

J is TRBJ1-2 and V is TRBV4-1; the match to TRBD1 covers 9 bases. The CDR3 contains 16 residues. Germline loops: CDR1 MGHRA, CDR2 YSYEKL. Losses at the gene ends were 4 bases for V and 8 bases for J; bases not matched to a gene: 14. The CDR3 DNA reads TGCGCCAGCAGCCTTATTCACCGGGACAGGGCTACGGGCTACACCTTC. It codes for CASSLIHRDRATGYTF.

The chain uses TRBV6-6 and TRBJ1-6; 8 bases agree with TRBD1. This CDR3 is built from 15 residues. Germline values: CDR1 MNHNY, CDR2 SVGAGI (reference sequence). V trimming: 5 bases; J trimming: 9 bases; junction bases outside the gene matches: 9. The chain's CDR3 is CASSGGQGSGSPLHF. The DNA of the CDR3 is TGTGCCAGCAGTGGCGGACAGGGTAGTGGTTCACCCCTCCACTTT.

The chain couples TRBV7-6 to TRBJ1-2, with D unresolved. From germline, CDR1 is SGHVS and CDR2 FNYEAQ. CDR3 size: 13 residues. V was cut by 5 bases and J by 5 bases, with 12 bases left in between. Written as DNA, the CDR3 is TGTGCCAGCAGCCCGTCCCTGGCATATGGCTACACCTTC. It is translated as CASSPSLAYGYTF.

The chain uses TRBV9 and TRBJ2-7; TRBD2 matches at 9 bases. J gave up 6 bases and V 2 bases, and 12 bases lay outside the gene matches. Germline CDR1 is SGDLS and CDR2 is YYNGEE. This CDR3 region has 16 residues. DNA of the CDR3: TGTGCCAGCAGCGTGGGGGGAGTTGGACTAGCGAGCGAGCAGTACTTC. It translates to CASSVGGVGLASEQYF.

This clone was detected only a few times. In nucleotides, the CDR3 is TGTGCCAGCACCCTAACACAGGGATTGGACAACGAGCAGTACTTC. Amino acid sequence: CASTLTQGLDNEQYF. The chain carries TRBV27 and TRBJ2-7, with D perhaps TRBD1 (6 bases). The V and J ends lost 7 bases and 5 bases respectively, with 21 bases between them. Germline CDR1 and CDR2: MNHEY and SMNVEV (reference sequence). The CDR3 consists of 15 residues.

The V and J genes are TRBV29-1 and TRBJ1-2, with D unclear. V lost 4 bases to trimming and J lost 4 bases, with 10 bases between them. The CDR3 has 12 residues. The germline CDR1 and CDR2 sequences are SQVTM and ANQGSEA. CDR3: CSVVLGSYGYTF. In DNA, the CDR3 is TGCAGCGTTGTTCTGGGCTCCTATGGCTACACCTTC.

The chain carries TRBV29-1 and TRBJ1-4; no clear D gene. The germline CDR1 and CDR2 sequences are SQVTM and ANQGSEA. This CDR3 has 13 amino acids. V was shortened by 4 bases and J by 6 bases, with 12 bases between the two germline ends. Here the CDR3 reads CSVGELWDEKLFF. In DNA form, the CDR3 reads TGCAGCGTTGGGGAGCTATGGGATGAAAAACTGTTTTTT.

The chain employs TRBV5-1 and TRBJ2-4; TRBD1 is a possible D gene (5 bases). The CDR3 is 15 residues long. Per germline, CDR1 SGHRS and CDR2 YFSETQ. V was cut by 6 bases and J by 3 bases, with 16 bases left in between. The CDR3 sequence is CASMDTPWIKNIQYF. CDR3 DNA sequence: TGCGCCAGCATGGACACCCCGTGGATCAAAAACATTCAGTACTTC.

V usage is TRBV7-9 and J usage is TRBJ2-2, with D perhaps matching TRBD1 (5 bases). The CDR3 contains 14 residues. The V end was cut by 1 base, the J end by 6 bases, with 9 bases between. Germline V gene sequence: CDR1 SEHNR, CDR2 FQNEAQ (reference sequence). CDR3 sequence (DNA): TGTGCCAGCAGCTTAGTACAGGCCCCCGGGGAGCTGTTTTTT. Its translation is CASSLVQAPGELFF.

The chain is built from TRBV11-2 and TRBJ2-1; D unresolved. V was clipped by 5 bases and J by 0 bases, with 14 bases between them. Germline CDR1 and CDR2: SGHAT and FQNNGV. The CDR3 loop spans 16 amino acids. CDR3 sequence reads: CASSTFTESSYNEQFF. DNA for the CDR3: TGTGCCAGCAGCACTTTTACAGAGAGCTCCTACAATGAGCAGTTCTTC.

This rearrangement joins TRBV7-2 to TRBJ2-3, with 8 bases identical to TRBD2. The length of the CDR3 is 15 residues. Germline trimming cut 6 bases from V and 5 bases from J; bases unmatched to any gene: 10. Germline lookup yields CDR1 SGHTA and CDR2 FQGNSA. Written as DNA, the CDR3 is TGTGCCAGCAGGTCGGGGCGGGGGGAAGGAGATACGCAGTATTTT. It codes for CASRSGRGEGDTQYF.

The chain has TRBV5-6 and TRBJ2-5; 9 bases line up with TRBD1. J gave up 4 bases and V 3 bases, and 10 bases lay outside the gene matches. From germline, CDR1 is SGHDT and CDR2 YYEEEE. The CDR3 length is 16 residues. The CDR3 coding sequence is TGTGCCAGCAGCTCGGGAGTACAGGGGGCGGGAGAGACCCAGTACTTC. Translation gives CASSSGVQGAGETQYF. Full variable domain (remainder filled in from reference TRBV5-6 and TRBJ2-5): DAGVTQSPTHLIKTRGQQVTLRCSPKSGHDTVSWYQQALGQGPQFIFQYYEEEERQRGNFPDRFSGHQFPNYSSELNVNALLLGDSALYLCASSSGVQGAGETQYFGPGTRLLVL.

The rearrangement uses TRBV27 and TRBJ2-7; a possible D gene is TRBD1 (6 bases). Germline-derived CDR1 and CDR2 are MNHEY and SMNVEV (reference sequence). CDR3 length: 13 amino acids. V gave up 6 bases and J gave up 2 bases, with 11 bases separating them. CDR3 DNA sequence: TGTGCCAGCAGCAGGGGATGGACCTACGAGCAGTACTTC. Protein product: CASSRGWTYEQYF.

V is TRBV2 and J is TRBJ2-7, with TRBD2 as a possible D gene (6 bases). V dropped 8 bases and J dropped 1 base, with 6 bases sitting between them. The V gene's germline CDR1 is SNHLY and CDR2 FYNNEI. This CDR3 has 11 residues. The CDR3 nucleotides read TGTGCCAGCGGAGGGTCCTACGAGCAGTACGTC. Amino acid sequence: CASGGSYEQYV.

The chain uses TRBV29-1 and TRBJ2-1; 8 bases line up with TRBD1. CDR1 is SQVTM and CDR2 is ANQGSEA in the germline V gene. Losses at the gene ends were 7 bases for V and 4 bases for J; bases not matched to a gene: 6. This CDR3 region has 13 residues. DNA of the CDR3: TGCAGCGGGATTGGACAGGGTTACAATGAGCAGTTCTTC. Translated: CSGIGQGYNEQFF.